This T cell receptor (beta chain) stems from a study of blood T cells in healthy people across ages. Study information: About one barcoded beta molecule was captured per two T cells (by template switching).

V gave up 3 bases and J gave up 3 bases; unmatched junction bases: 7. Germline lookup yields CDR1 MNHEY and CDR2 SMNVEV (reference sequence). This CDR3 is 15 amino acids long. Together with a sample-barcoded 5' primer, a J-beta primer mix was included in a second PCR lasting about 7 to 12 cycles. TCRdb itself ran the 5' RACE reads through MiXCR, one entry per CDR3 protein. The repertoire has hundreds of thousands of distinct CDR3 sequences, roughly 24% of them found once; the top ten carry around 3%. Separately, the same data were catalogued under a study of T cells of mothers and their children.

This TCR was sampled from a boy younger than 18 in good health. Sequenced: blood. The chain joins TRBV27 to TRBJ2-7; the match to TRBD1 covers 8 bases. The CDR3 loop reads CASSFSAGGVYEQYF. The CDR3 nucleotides are TGTGCCAGCAGTTTCTCGGCAGGGGGCGTCTACGAGCAGTACTTC.